Shown below are 18 T cell receptor beta chains from a single sample sequenced in a study of tumor-infiltrating lymphocytes in primary liver carcinoma. The tissue used was unsorted bulk material of roughly 17-32 mg. RNA and DNA were co-extracted from it with the AllPrep DNA/RNA mini kit. TCR beta cDNA was prepared out of about 510 ng total RNA by means of a constant-region primer. Three nested multiplex PCR rounds, a slightly modified ARM-PCR method, built the TCR beta libraries. The study ran its first two PCR rounds for nine to ten cycles each, using TRBV1-TRBV30 forward primers and a C-beta reverse primer. Each CDR3 protein gets one entry after TCRdb re-called the multiplex PCR reads with MiXCR. The profile shows 95,000 to 150,000 distinct CDR3 sequences, around 70% of them singletons. The sequenced sample consisted of tumor-adjacent normal liver tissue. These receptors all come from a woman in her sixties with primary liver carcinoma and hepatitis B virus infection.

Comment on this clonotype: Without the conserved terminal phenylalanine or tryptophan, this CDR3 likely stems from a read error. The chain combines TRBV28 with TRBJ1-2; tentatively, D is TRBD1 (5 bases). V lost 6 bases and J 4 bases, leaving 9 bases between the germline ends. This CDR3 is built from 12 residues. CDR1 is MDHEN, CDR2 SYDVKM, per germline. The CDR3 reads CASRPGPYGYTS. The CDR3 region has the DNA TGTGCCAGCAGGCCAGGGCCCTATGGCTACACCTCC.

A word on this clonotype: A read error may explain this, as a much larger clone is one base away. The chain links TRBV6-1 to TRBJ1-1, with 9 bases lining up with TRBD1. J gave up 4 bases and V 11 bases, and 14 bases lay outside the gene matches. The CDR3 extends over 15 amino acids. CDR1 MNHNS and CDR2 SASEGT come from the germline V gene. The CDR3 sequence is CAWFFGQGLITEAFF. In DNA form, the CDR3 reads TGTGCCTGGTTTTTCGGACAGGGGTTGATCACTGAAGCTTTCTTT.

In regard to this clonotype: This likely comes from a read error, as the CDR3 has no conserved phenylalanine or tryptophan at its end. Because the CDR3's place on the DNA is in doubt, the DNA is left out and the CDR3 is given as listed by TCRdb. The rearrangement links TRBV7-2 to TRBJ2-3. Germline V gene data show CDR1 as SGHTA and CDR2 as FQGNSA. Both ends counted, the CDR3 spans 13 residues. CDR3 region: CASSLVASDTRYL.

This clonotype has more than one count but fewer than ten. At one boundary the junction diverges from the germline segment, which might be a read error. This chain links TRBV11-2 with TRBJ2-7; no reliable D call. There are 12 residues in the CDR3. The V gene's germline CDR1 is SGHAT and CDR2 FQNNGV. This CDR3 is CVSSPPSYEQYF. CDR3 nucleotides: TGTGTCAGCAGTCCTCCCTCCTACGAGCAGTACTTC. Drawing the rest from reference TRBV11-2 and TRBJ2-7, the complete variable domain is EAGVAQSPRYKIIEKRQSVAFWCNPISGHATLYWYQQILGQGPKLLIQFQNNGVVDDSQLPKDRFSAERLKGVDSTLKIQPAKLEDSAVYLCVSSPPSYEQYFGPGTRLTVT.

Points on this clonotype: A read error may account for a junction end that differs from germline. This sequence joins TRBV11-2 and TRBJ2-7, with D unresolved. The CDR3 extends over 16 amino acids. CDR1 is SGHAT, CDR2 FQNNGV, per germline. The CDR3 loop is CSSSFILGNARYEQYF. CDR3 nucleotide sequence: TGTTCCAGCAGCTTCATACTGGGGAATGCTAGGTACGAGCAGTACTTC.

On this clonotype itself: One end of the junction does not line up with germline, which may come from a read error. The CDR3 DNA is TGCGCCAGCAGCCAGCTGACTAGCGGGAAAGGCGGGGAGCCGTTCTTT. Translating gives CASSQLTSGKGGEPFF. This chain uses TRBV4-1 with TRBJ2-2; 11 bases match TRBD2. Germline lookup yields CDR1 MGHRA and CDR2 YSYEKL. This CDR3 is 16 amino acids long.

About this clonotype: This likely comes from a read error, as the CDR3 has no conserved phenylalanine or tryptophan at its end. Because the CDR3's place on the DNA is in doubt, the DNA is left out and the CDR3 is given as listed by TCRdb. This chain uses TRBV5-5 with TRBJ1-1; TRBD1 reflects the table's D call only, with no check against the DNA. The CDR3 spans 12 amino acids, including both terminal residues. Germline V gene sequence: CDR1 SGHKS, CDR2 YYEKEE (reference sequence). CDR3 sequence reads: CASSLEGPEASS.

On this clonotype: This may come from a read error, since a much larger clone is one base off. The V call is TRBV12-3 or TRBV12-4, the J call TRBJ1-5; D gene unclear. This CDR3 spans 14 amino acids. CDR3 residues: CVSSPRRSNQPQHF. CDR3 DNA: TGTGTCAGCAGTCCCCGACGGTCCAATCAGCCCCAGCATTTT.

This clonotype was seen a single time. At one end the junction does not follow the germline gene, possibly because of a read error. V is TRBV6-5 and J is TRBJ2-5, with TRBD2 matching over 8 bases. This CDR3 spans 17 amino acids. Germline V lookup: CDR1 MNHEY, CDR2 SVGAGI. The chain's CDR3 is CASRPGGGLAGQETQYF. The CDR3 coding sequence is TGTGCCAGCCGTCCGGGTGGAGGGCTAGCGGGCCAAGAGACCCAATACTTC.

Concerning this clonotype itself: The junction differs from germline at one of its ends, possibly a read error. This rearrangement joins TRBV4-1 to TRBJ1-2, with no clear D. The germline V gene encodes CDR1 MGHRA and CDR2 YSYEKL. The CDR3 has 11 residues. CDR3 amino acids: CASGQVNSPVF. The CDR3 DNA follows: TGCGCCAGCGGGCAAGTCAACAGCCCAGTCTTC.

As regards this clonotype: A much larger clone lies a single base off, so this may be a read error. V is TRBV5-1 and J is TRBJ2-2, with TRBD2 identical over 9 bases. The length of the CDR3 is 16 residues. CDR1 is SGHRS, CDR2 YFSETQ, per germline. Here the CDR3 reads CASRDSGGWNTGELVF. The CDR3 nucleotides read TGCGCCAGCAGGGATAGCGGGGGATGGAACACCGGGGAGCTGGTTTTT.

This clonotype was seen only a few times. The chain has TRBV5-6 and TRBJ2-7; TRBD1 matches at 7 bases. The CDR3 totals 14 residues. Losses at the gene ends were 6 bases for V and 8 bases for J; bases not matched to a gene: 14. CDR1 is SGHDT, CDR2 YYEEEE, per germline. The chain's CDR3 is CASNWGTDLWKQYF. CDR3 DNA: TGTGCCAGCAACTGGGGGACAGACCTCTGGAAGCAGTACTTC.

This clonotype was observed a single time. The chain employs TRBV6-5 and TRBJ2-7; 7 bases map to TRBD1. Trimming cost V 11 bases and J 7 bases; bases outside gene matches: 20. The CDR3 contains 15 residues. Germline values: CDR1 MNHEY, CDR2 SVGAGI. The CDR3 DNA reads as TGTGCCGGCAATACCCCCCGGGACAGCCACTATGAGCAGTACTTC. Residues: CAGNTPRDSHYEQYF.

This clonotype was picked up a small number of times. A much larger clone differs from this one at a single base, so this may be a read error. This rearrangement joins TRBV4-1 to TRBJ2-1, with 11 positions matching TRBD2. V trimming: 1 base; J trimming: 9 bases; junction bases outside the gene matches: 5. The CDR3 loop spans 15 amino acids. CDR1 is MGHRA, CDR2 YSYEKL, per germline. CDR3 DNA sequence: TGCGCCAGCAGCCAAGTACTAGCGGGAGTCGGTGAGCAGTTCTTC. Protein: CASSQVLAGVGEQFF.

This chain joins TRBV20-1 and TRBJ2-3, with 10 bases identical to TRBD2. Per the germline V gene, CDR1 is DFQATT and CDR2 is SNEGSKA (reference sequence). The ends lost 0 bases at V and 2 bases at J; junction bases unmatched: 20. The CDR3 sequence is 21 residues long. DNA of the CDR3: TGCAGTGCTAGAGATCAGAGGGCTAGCGGGAGTATTCGTCAATACACAGATACGCAGTATTTT. This encodes CSARDQRASGSIRQYTDTQYF.

Note on this clonotype: Since no conserved phenylalanine or tryptophan closes the CDR3, a read error is the likely cause. The chain uses TRBV11-2 and TRBJ2-1; D unclear. The CDR3 runs 14 residues. V lost 10 bases, J lost 5 bases, and 18 bases lay in between. CDR1 SGHAT and CDR2 FQNNGV come from the germline V gene. This CDR3 is CAISLDRPNNEQFL. DNA of the CDR3: TGTGCCATCAGTTTAGATAGGCCCAACAATGAGCAGTTCCTC.

Turning to this clonotype: At one boundary the junction diverges from the germline segment, which might be a read error. The rearrangement links TRBV6-2 or TRBV6-3 to TRBJ2-3, with D perhaps TRBD2 (5 bases). This CDR3 region has 14 residues. Germline V CDR1 and CDR2: MNHEY, SVGEGT. The DNA for the CDR3 is TGTACCAGCCAAGTGGGAGAGGCCACAGATACGCAGTATTTT. Translating it yields CTSQVGEATDTQYF.

The table lists this clonotype with many counts. The chain has TRBV7-9 and TRBJ2-4, with D perhaps assigned TRBD1 or TRBD2 (6 bases each). The CDR3 is 11 residues long. V was pared by 7 bases and J by 15 bases, with 16 bases between. The germline V gene encodes CDR1 SEHNR and CDR2 FQNEAQ (reference sequence). The DNA for the CDR3 is TGTGCCAGCACCAAGGGGGGTGAACGGTACTTC. This sequence encodes CASTKGGERYF.